This T cell receptor (beta chain) emerged from a study of shared clonotypes between healthy human individuals. Some clones are missing from TCRdb's copy, which holds only in-frame ones; the method was immunoSEQ multiplex PCR. The sample has around 2.5 million clones; roughly 93% are singletons. This CDR3 has 17 residues. The trim removed 1 base at V and 3 bases at J, leaving 7 bases unmatched. CDR1 is SGHRS and CDR2 is YFSETQ in the germline V gene. Sequenced sample: naive CD4+ T cells from PBMCs. Subset: CD45RA+ positively selected. The receptor's source is a man aged 18 to 30 in good health. Some clones in this sample may be carry-over from other donors' samples. V usage is TRBV5-1 and J usage is TRBJ2-1, with 10 bases matching TRBD2. The CDR3 sequence is CASSLSPSGSSYNEQFF. Here the CDR3 DNA reads TGCGCCAGCAGCTTGAGTCCTAGCGGGAGTAGCTACAATGAGCAGTTCTTC.